The 2 T cell receptor beta chains listed next were all sequenced from one sample in a study of vaccination effects on CD4 cells after COVID-19. Peptide-pool stimulation followed by sequencing identified expanded antigen-specific CD4+ clonotypes in the ViraFEST assay. CD4+ T cells were isolated after 10 days of culture. Vaccine recipients had no previous SARS-CoV-2 infection; their nucleocapsid antibodies were negative. TCRdb's table, derived via immunoSEQ multiplex PCR, lists solely in-frame clones and lacks some. The sample lists tens of thousands of clones; 73% were seen once. The antigens these receptors bind are not known. The sequencing here drew on CD4+ T cells from PBMCs cultured with HCoV-OC43 spike peptides, taken before COVID-19 vaccination. Subset denoted: HCoV-OC43 spike overlapping peptide pool stimulation. These receptors came from a human donor who received a COVID-19 vaccine.

This chain joins TRBV27 and TRBJ1-1; 7 nucleotides align to TRBD1. CDR1 and CDR2 (germline): MNHEY, SMNVEV (reference sequence). The junction had 13 bases not matched to a gene; V was cut back by 6 bases and J by 0 bases. There are 17 residues in the CDR3. In DNA, the CDR3 is TGTGCCAGCAGCACTGCCGGGACAGCTCATTTGAACACTGAAGCTTTCTTT. Its translation is CASSTAGTAHLNTEAFF.

The chain is built from TRBV10-3 and TRBJ2-2; perhaps TRBD2 as D (6 bases). Germline V gene data show CDR1 as ENHRY and CDR2 as SYGVKD. The germline V and J ends were trimmed by 7 bases and 2 bases, with 11 bases remaining between them. This CDR3 spans 14 amino acids. The CDR3 region has the DNA TGTGCCATCAACCGGGACTTAAACACCGGGGAGCTGTTTTTT. This encodes CAINRDLNTGELFF.